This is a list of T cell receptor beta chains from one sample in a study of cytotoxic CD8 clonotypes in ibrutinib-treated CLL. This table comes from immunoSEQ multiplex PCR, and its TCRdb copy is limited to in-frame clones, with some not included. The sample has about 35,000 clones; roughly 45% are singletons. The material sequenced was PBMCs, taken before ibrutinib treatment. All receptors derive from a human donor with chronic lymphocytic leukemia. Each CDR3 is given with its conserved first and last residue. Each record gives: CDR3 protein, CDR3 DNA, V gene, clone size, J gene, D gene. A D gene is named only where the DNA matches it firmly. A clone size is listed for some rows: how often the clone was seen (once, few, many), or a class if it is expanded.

cdr3_aa: CASSLAGGTGFGGYTF; cdr3_nt: TGCGCCAGCAGCTTGGCCGGAGGGACAGGGTTCGGTGGCTACACCTTC; v_call: TRBV5-1; clone_size: .; j_call: TRBJ1-2; d_call: TRBD1
cdr3_aa: CASSSPTGRHTGELFF; cdr3_nt: TGCGCCAGCAGCTCCCCGACAGGGAGGCACACCGGGGAGCTGTTTTTT; v_call: TRBV5-1; clone_size: .; j_call: TRBJ2-2; d_call: .
cdr3_aa: CASSRLAQGLGQDTEAFF; cdr3_nt: TGTGCCAGCAGCCGTCTCGCTCAGGGGCTGGGGCAGGACACTGAAGCTTTCTTT; v_call: TRBV7-2; clone_size: .; j_call: TRBJ1-1; d_call: .
cdr3_aa: CASSSTGNFRSYNEQFF; cdr3_nt: TGTGCCAGCAGTTCGACAGGGAATTTTCGCTCCTACAATGAGCAGTTCTTC; v_call: TRBV28; clone_size: few; j_call: TRBJ2-1; d_call: TRBD1
cdr3_aa: CASRMGGGNEQFF; cdr3_nt: TGTGCCAGCAGGATGGGAGGGGGCAATGAGCAGTTCTTC; v_call: TRBV6-1; clone_size: .; j_call: TRBJ2-1; d_call: .
cdr3_aa: CASTPGQGASPLHF; cdr3_nt: TGTGCCAGTACACCGGGACAGGGCGCTTCACCCCTCCACTTT; v_call: TRBV6-5; clone_size: .; j_call: TRBJ1-6; d_call: TRBD1
cdr3_aa: CASSQDRIPDTQYF; cdr3_nt: TGCGCCAGCAGCCAAGATCGGATTCCAGATACGCAGTATTTT; v_call: TRBV4-1; clone_size: few; j_call: TRBJ2-3; d_call: .
cdr3_aa: CASTRTGFPEQYF; cdr3_nt: TGTGCCAGCACCAGGACAGGGTTCCCCGAGCAGTACTTC; v_call: TRBV25-1; clone_size: .; j_call: TRBJ2-7; d_call: TRBD1
cdr3_aa: CASSLSPGRSNEKLFF; cdr3_nt: TGTGCCAGCAGTTTATCCCCGGGCAGGAGTAATGAAAAACTGTTTTTT; v_call: TRBV27; clone_size: few; j_call: TRBJ1-4; d_call: .
cdr3_aa: CASSLGEGNTQYF; cdr3_nt: TGTGCCAGCAGCTTAGGGGAGGGAAATACGCAGTATTTT; v_call: TRBV11-1; clone_size: .; j_call: TRBJ2-3; d_call: TRBD2
cdr3_aa: CSVVQFGQANTGELFF; cdr3_nt: TGCAGCGTTGTCCAGTTTGGACAGGCGAACACCGGGGAGCTGTTTTTT; v_call: TRBV29-1; clone_size: .; j_call: TRBJ2-2; d_call: TRBD1
cdr3_aa: CASSTDVNEKLFF; cdr3_nt: TGCGCCAGCAGCACCGACGTTAATGAAAAACTGTTTTTT; v_call: TRBV5-1; clone_size: .; j_call: TRBJ1-4; d_call: .
cdr3_aa: CAIAAGDYGYTF; cdr3_nt: TGTGCCATAGCAGCAGGAGACTATGGCTACACCTTC; v_call: TRBV2; clone_size: few; j_call: TRBJ1-2; d_call: .
cdr3_aa: CASSPFQFYGYTF; cdr3_nt: TGTGCCAGCAGTCCTTTCCAGTTCTATGGCTACACCTTC; v_call: TRBV7-8; clone_size: .; j_call: TRBJ1-2; d_call: .
cdr3_aa: CASSPWGQGYNQPQHF; cdr3_nt: TGTGCCAGCAGTCCGTGGGGACAGGGCTACAATCAGCCCCAGCATTTT; v_call: TRBV27; clone_size: .; j_call: TRBJ1-5; d_call: TRBD1
cdr3_aa: CSVGRRETQYF; cdr3_nt: TGCAGCGTTGGTAGACGAGAGACCCAGTACTTC; v_call: TRBV29-1; clone_size: .; j_call: TRBJ2-5; d_call: .
cdr3_aa: CASSLLGGNQPQHF; cdr3_nt: TGTGCCAGCAGTTTACTGGGGGGCAATCAGCCCCAGCATTTT; v_call: TRBV27; clone_size: large; j_call: TRBJ1-5; d_call: .
cdr3_aa: CASSLEANYGYTF; cdr3_nt: TGTGCCAGCAGCTTAGAAGCTAACTATGGCTACACCTTC; v_call: TRBV7-9; clone_size: .; j_call: TRBJ1-2; d_call: .
cdr3_aa: CASRPPTGTEAFF; cdr3_nt: TGTGCCAGCAGGCCTCCGACAGGCACTGAAGCTTTCTTT; v_call: TRBV28; clone_size: few; j_call: TRBJ1-1; d_call: .
cdr3_aa: CASTKGNYNEQFF; cdr3_nt: TGTGCCAGCACAAAGGGCAACTACAATGAGCAGTTCTTC; v_call: TRBV28; clone_size: few; j_call: TRBJ2-1; d_call: .
cdr3_aa: CASSEILGQGDEKLFF; cdr3_nt: TGTGCCAGCAGTGAAATCCTGGGACAGGGCGATGAAAAACTGTTTTTT; v_call: TRBV25-1; clone_size: once; j_call: TRBJ1-4; d_call: TRBD1
cdr3_aa: CAIRRGQQNTEAFF; cdr3_nt: TGTGCCATCCGCCGGGGACAGCAGAACACTGAAGCTTTCTTT; v_call: TRBV5-8; clone_size: few; j_call: TRBJ1-1; d_call: TRBD1
cdr3_aa: CASSSTWNYGYTF; cdr3_nt: TGTGCCAGCAGCTCTACATGGAACTATGGCTACACCTTC; v_call: TRBV7-8; clone_size: .; j_call: TRBJ1-2; d_call: .
cdr3_aa: CASTRGAYTGELFF; cdr3_nt: TGTGCCAGCACAAGGGGCGCGTACACCGGGGAGCTGTTTTTT; v_call: TRBV7-2; clone_size: .; j_call: TRBJ2-2; d_call: .
cdr3_aa: CASSQAGGNSPLHF; cdr3_nt: TGCGCCAGCAGCCAAGCGGGGGGTAATTCACCCCTCCACTTT; v_call: TRBV4-1; clone_size: .; j_call: TRBJ1-6; d_call: .